These T cell receptor beta chains were read from a single sample in a study of Graves' ophthalmopathy and Graves' hyperthyroidism. MiXCR was run by TCRdb on the multiplex PCR reads, yielding one entry per CDR3 protein. The sample yields about 1.1 million distinct CDR3 sequences, about 40% seen once. Material for sequencing was peripheral blood or thyroid tissue (not recorded which). These receptors originate from an adult man with Graves' hyperthyroidism. CDR3s include the opening cysteine and the closing phenylalanine or tryptophan. A D gene is named only where the DNA matches it firmly. Not every row has a clone size; where given, it reads once, few, many or a size class.

v_call	clone_size	j_call	d_call	cdr3_aa	cdr3_nt
TRBV6-1	many	TRBJ1-1	NA	CASSTQAGEAFF	TGTGCCAGCAGTACCCAAGCGGGTGAAGCTTTCTTT
TRBV15	NA	TRBJ2-7	TRBD2	CATSRVGGSHPYEQYF	TGTGCCACCAGCAGAGTTGGCGGGAGTCACCCCTACGAGCAGTACTTC
TRBV6-6	NA	TRBJ2-5	NA	CASSYSLAGTQETQYF	TGTGCCAGCAGTTACTCCTTGGCTGGAACCCAAGAGACCCAGTACTTC
TRBV29-1	NA	TRBJ1-3	NA	CSVVTIYF	TGCAGCGTCGTCACCATATATTTT
TRBV7-2	NA	TRBJ2-5	TRBD2	CASSLNSGGAKETQYF	TGTGCCAGCAGCCTTAATAGCGGGGGGGCAAAAGAGACCCAGTACTTC
TRBV7-2	once	TRBJ1-6	NA	CASSLRQGGGNSPLHF	TGTGCCAGCAGCTTAAGGCAGGGAGGCGGAAATTCACCCCTCCACTTT
TRBV6-2/TRBV6-3	many	TRBJ2-7	NA	CASSYGRAYEQYF	TGTGCCAGCAGTTACGGTAGGGCTTACGAGCAGTACTTC
TRBV29-1	few	TRBJ1-2	NA	CSVQGGVYGYTF	TGCAGCGTCCAAGGGGGGGTCTATGGCTACACCTTC
TRBV24-1	many	TRBJ2-7	NA	CATSKGDYYEQYF	TGTGCCACCAGCAAGGGGGACTACTACGAGCAGTACTTC
TRBV7-3	few	TRBJ2-2	NA	CASSLTLRTGELFF	TGTGCCAGCAGCTTAACTTTGAGAACCGGGGAGCTGTTTTTT
TRBV20-1	NA	TRBJ2-5	NA	CSAIRVEASNQPQYF	TGCAGTGCCATTAGGGTCGAAGCGAGCAATCAGCCCCAGTACTTC
TRBV10-3	NA	TRBJ2-5	TRBD2	CASSGASGSQETQYF	TGTGCCAGCAGTGGAGCTAGCGGGAGCCAAGAGACCCAGTACTTC
TRBV7-9	NA	TRBJ1-4	NA	CASSLSRQEKLFF	TGTGCCAGCAGCTTAAGCCGACAGGAAAAACTGTTTTTT
TRBV14	few	TRBJ2-5	TRBD2	CASSQGGEGTQYF	TGTGCCAGCAGCCAAGGGGGGGAGGGGACCCAGTACTTC
TRBV2	few	TRBJ2-5	NA	CASSIGGGPQETQYF	TGTGCCAGCAGTATAGGTGGGGGACCCCAAGAGACCCAGTACTTC
TRBV4-3	NA	TRBJ2-7	NA	CASSQESKQGYEQYF	TGCGCCAGCAGCCAAGAATCTAAACAGGGTTACGAGCAGTACTTC
TRBV7-9	few	TRBJ2-7	NA	CASSPGVGNEQYF	TGTGCCAGCAGTCCAGGGGTTGGCAACGAGCAGTACTTC
TRBV10-3	NA	TRBJ2-2	NA	CAISSQGMNTGELFF	TGTGCCATCAGTTCCCAGGGGATGAACACCGGGGAGCTGTTTTTT
TRBV5-5	NA	TRBJ2-5	TRBD2	CASWTSGGRGQETQYF	TGTGCCAGCTGGACTAGTGGGGGTAGAGGGCAAGAGACCCAGTACTTC
TRBV10-3	NA	TRBJ2-2	TRBD1	CAITAQGQDGELFF	TGTGCCATCACTGCACAGGGGCAGGACGGGGAGCTGTTTTTT
TRBV9	NA	TRBJ2-7	NA	CASSVDPSFSYEQYF	TGTGCCAGCAGCGTAGACCCTAGCTTCTCCTACGAGCAGTACTTC
TRBV7-2	many	TRBJ2-5	NA	CASSPSAVNQETQYF	TGTGCCAGCAGCCCCTCCGCGGTAAACCAAGAGACCCAGTACTTC
TRBV10-3	many	TRBJ1-6	NA	CAISPLSQGNSPLHF	TGTGCCATCAGCCCGTTGTCCCAAGGAAATTCACCCCTCCACTTT
TRBV12-3/TRBV12-4	few	TRBJ2-7	TRBD2	CASSRTSGSFYEQYF	TGTGCCAGCAGTAGGACTAGCGGGTCCTTTTACGAGCAGTACTTC
TRBV15	many	TRBJ1-2	NA	CATSRDLAVQGYTF	TGTGCCACCAGCAGAGATTTGGCGGTCCAGGGCTACACCTTC